What follows are 30 T cell receptor beta chains derived from one specimen sequenced in a study of a mutant IDH1 vaccine in newly diagnosed glioma (dated by TCRdb to the early 2020s). The antigens for these receptors are not known. The time point tag for this specimen amounts to: week 23, last vaccination. Each vaccine dose, consisting of 300 ug of a 20-mer mutant IDH1 peptide in Montanide, was administered subcutaneously with topical imiquimod. Libraries were constructed by the immunoSEQ multiplex PCR assay. The clones in this table, taken by TCRdb from immuneACCESS, are in-frame only. Not every clone is retained; where verified, under half of the shortfall comes from an unresolved V gene, and the cause of the rest is unknown. The sample includes 52,000 or so clones, with roughly 77% observed a single time. The ten largest account for around 8% of the sample. Sample: PBMCs, taken from a glioma patient whose treatment included an IDH1 peptide vaccine. Receptor source: a middle-aged woman with glioma. Some clones in this sample may be carry-over from other donors' samples.

This clone was detected only a few times. The V call is TRBV6-5, the J call TRBJ1-1; D not resolved. The CDR3 covers 12 residues. Per the germline V gene, CDR1 is MNHEY and CDR2 is SVGAGI. V dropped 6 bases and J dropped 7 bases, with 12 bases sitting between them. The CDR3 reads CASSPRAGEAFF. The CDR3 nucleotides read TGTGCCAGCAGCCCTAGAGCCGGTGAAGCTTTCTTT.

The chain joins TRBV30 to TRBJ1-5, with TRBD1 matching 9 bases. The ends lost 4 bases at V and 6 bases at J; junction bases unmatched: 10. This CDR3 contains 15 residues. In germline, CDR1 is GTSNPN, CDR2 SVGIG (reference sequence). The chain's CDR3 is CAWTLSGQGGQPQHF. Here the CDR3 DNA reads TGTGCCTGGACTCTCTCGGGACAGGGAGGTCAGCCCCAGCATTTT.

The CDR3 nucleotides read TGTGCCAGCAGCCAAGGGGTCTCTCGGGCCTACGAGCAGTACTTC. Translated: CASSQGVSRAYEQYF. This chain uses TRBV14 with TRBJ2-7; the D is unclear. The CDR3 loop spans 15 amino acids. V gave up 1 base and J gave up 2 bases, with 12 bases separating them. Germline loops: CDR1 SGHDN, CDR2 FVKESK.

V is TRBV7-9 and J is TRBJ1-3; 10 nucleotides agree with TRBD1. Germline CDR1 and CDR2: SEHNR and FQNEAQ (reference sequence). The CDR3 totals 18 residues. V shed 5 bases and J 6 bases; nucleotides not matched to a gene: 16. CDR3 sequence: CASSAKGTGAFFSNTIYF. The CDR3 bases are TGTGCCAGCAGCGCTAAAGGGACAGGGGCTTTTTTTTCAAACACCATATATTTT.

The chain joins TRBV2 to TRBJ1-1, with D maybe TRBD1 (6 bases). The ends were cut back, 6 bases at V and 4 bases at J, with 12 bases in the middle. CDR3 length: 13 residues. Germline assignment: CDR1 SNHLY and CDR2 FYNNEI. This CDR3 reads CASRGHLLTEAFF. CDR3 coding DNA: TGTGCCAGCAGGGGACATCTGCTCACTGAAGCTTTCTTT.

V is TRBV7-2 and J is TRBJ1-2, with a weak D call TRBD1 (5 bases). This CDR3 has 14 residues. Trimming took 5 bases from V and 7 from J, leaving 17 bases between them. The germline V gene encodes CDR1 SGHTA and CDR2 FQGNSA. This CDR3 is CASSENRSPGGYTF. CDR3 nucleotide sequence: TGTGCCAGCAGCGAGAACAGGTCCCCTGGTGGCTACACCTTC. Supplemented by reference TRBV7-2 and TRBJ1-2, the full variable domain reads GAGVSQSPSNKVTEKGKDVELRCDPISGHTALYWYRQSLGQGLEFLIYFQGNSAPDKSGLPSDRFSAERTGGSVSTLTIQRTQQEDSAVYLCASSENRSPGGYTFGSGTRLTVV.

V is TRBV5-1 and J is TRBJ1-1; a weak D match, TRBD1 (6 bases). This CDR3 is built from 13 residues. V lost 5 bases, J lost 0 bases, and 8 bases lay in between. Germline assignment: CDR1 SGHRS and CDR2 YFSETQ. The CDR3, as DNA: TGCGCCAGCAGTGGGGACATGAACACTGAAGCTTTCTTT. Residues: CASSGDMNTEAFF.

The V gene is TRBV14, the J gene TRBJ2-4, with D perhaps matching TRBD2 (5 bases). There are 16 residues in the CDR3. Germline V CDR1 and CDR2: SGHDN, FVKESK. Trimming pared 1 base from V and 4 bases from J, leaving 14 bases between. In DNA form, the CDR3 reads TGTGCCAGCAGCCAAGTGGCCGGGAATTCAAAAAACATTCAGTACTTC. As protein: CASSQVAGNSKNIQYF. The variable domain in full, completed from reference TRBV14 and TRBJ2-4, reads EAGVTQFPSHSVIEKGQTVTLRCDPISGHDNLYWYRRVMGKEIKFLLHFVKESKQDESGMPNNRFLAERTGGTYSTLKVQPAELEDSGVYFCASSQVAGNSKNIQYFGAGTRLSVL.

This clone was seen a handful of times. The chain combines TRBV5-6 with TRBJ1-1; D is possibly TRBD1 (6 bases). The V and J ends lost 0 bases and 11 bases respectively, with 11 bases between them. From germline, CDR1 is SGHDT and CDR2 YYEEEE. The CDR3 loop spans 12 amino acids. CDR3 sequence reads: CASSLGGTTAFF. The DNA for the CDR3 is TGTGCCAGCAGCTTGGGAGGGACAACGGCTTTCTTT.

The rearrangement links TRBV19 to TRBJ2-5; D perhaps matches TRBD1 (6 bases). The CDR3 extends over 15 amino acids. The germline V and J ends were trimmed by 1 base and 7 bases, with 16 bases remaining between them. Looked up from germline, CDR1 is LNHDA and CDR2 is SQIVND (reference sequence). The CDR3 sequence: CASSIGGQTGLTQYF. The CDR3 DNA reads as TGTGCCAGTAGTATAGGAGGTCAGACAGGCTTGACCCAGTACTTC.

The chain combines TRBV5-5 with TRBJ1-2, with TRBD1 as a possible D gene (6 bases). The CDR3 extends over 14 amino acids. Germline loops: CDR1 SGHKS, CDR2 YYEKEE (reference sequence). Trimming pared 2 bases from V and 4 bases from J, leaving 12 bases between. The CDR3 bases are TGTGCCAGCAGCTTCGGGGGGGCCGGCTATGGCTACACCTTC. Encoded protein: CASSFGGAGYGYTF.

This clone appeared a few times. The chain is built from TRBV7-8 and TRBJ1-1; no firm D call. There are 15 residues in the CDR3. Trimming pared 5 bases from V and 4 bases from J, leaving 17 bases between. CDR1 SGHVS and CDR2 FQNEAQ come from the germline V gene. CDR3 coding DNA: TGTGCCAGCAGCCGAAGTCGGACGCCGAGCACTGAAGCTTTCTTT. This gives the protein CASSRSRTPSTEAFF.

Remarks on this clone: Its ends do not fully match the called genes, so a read error is possible. This chain connects TRBV7-2 to TRBJ1-2; 7 nucleotides align to TRBD1. The CDR3 has 11 amino acids. Germline V lookup: CDR1 SGHTA, CDR2 FQGNSA. The CDR3 spells CASSKRQGLPF. The CDR3 DNA reads TGTGCCAGCAGCAAACGACAGGGCCTACCGTTC.

The CDR3 DNA reads TGCGCCAGCAGCCAATCGCTAGCGGGGGGGCCATGGGACATTCAGTACTTC. Encoded protein: CASSQSLAGGPWDIQYF. The chain recombines TRBV4-1 with TRBJ2-4, with 12 positions matching TRBD2. The CDR3 contains 17 residues. V was pared by 2 bases and J by 8 bases, with 10 bases of the junction left unmatched. Germline lookup yields CDR1 MGHRA and CDR2 YSYEKL.

The V and J genes are TRBV11-1 and TRBJ2-7; 9 bases line up with TRBD1. V lost 3 bases and J lost 3; bases outside the gene matches: 3. This CDR3 spans 14 amino acids. CDR1 and CDR2 (germline): SGHAT, FQDESV (reference sequence). CDR3 sequence: CASSFGTGSYEQYF. The CDR3 DNA is TGTGCCAGCAGCTTTGGGACAGGGAGCTACGAGCAGTACTTC.

This clone was seen only a few times. The chain joins TRBV4-1 to TRBJ1-4; D not certain. Trimming removed 0 bases from V and 3 bases from J, with 8 bases in between. Germline values: CDR1 MGHRA, CDR2 YSYEKL. CDR3 length equals 15 residues. The CDR3 nucleotides are TGCGCCAGCAGCCAAGACAGGATCGCTAATGAAAAACTGTTTTTT. This translates into CASSQDRIANEKLFF.

The chain uses TRBV2 and TRBJ2-5; tentatively, D is TRBD1 (6 bases). CDR3 length: 12 residues. Trimming cost V 11 bases and J 3 bases, with 13 bases left between them. CDR1 is SNHLY, CDR2 FYNNEI, per germline. The CDR3 region is CAGRDRKETQYF. As DNA, the CDR3 is TGTGCCGGACGAGACAGGAAAGAGACCCAGTACTTC.

V gene TRBV5-5 combines with J gene TRBJ1-5; 11 nucleotides agree with TRBD1. This CDR3 contains 18 residues. The germline V gene has CDR1 SGHKS and CDR2 YYEKEE (reference sequence). V shed 4 bases, J shed 0 bases, and the junction held 9 bases outside the gene matches. CDR3 in amino acids: CASSGWTGGGDSNQPQHF. The CDR3 bases are TGTGCCAGCAGCGGTTGGACAGGGGGCGGGGATAGCAATCAGCCCCAGCATTTT.

The chain has TRBV6-1 and TRBJ2-7; D is perhaps TRBD2 (5 bases). The V gene lost 6 bases and the J gene lost 2 bases, with 14 bases spanning the gap. The CDR3 loop spans 14 amino acids. Germline V gene sequence: CDR1 MNHNS, CDR2 SASEGT. CDR3 sequence (DNA): TGTGCCAGCAGCCACCGGGGTATGGCCTACGAGCAGTACTTC. It yields the protein CASSHRGMAYEQYF.

This clone was seen only once. The CDR3 DNA reads TGTGCCAGTAGTATTGGCAGGGCGAGTCGTGGCTACACCTTC. Translating it yields CASSIGRASRGYTF. The V gene is TRBV19, the J gene TRBJ1-2; D perhaps matches TRBD1 (5 bases). The CDR3 covers 14 residues. V was trimmed by 3 bases and J by 7 bases, leaving 15 bases between them. Looked up from germline, CDR1 is LNHDA and CDR2 is SQIVND (reference sequence). Full variable domain (remainder filled in from reference TRBV19 and TRBJ1-2): DGGITQSPKYLFRKEGQNVTLSCEQNLNHDAMYWYRQDPGQGLRLIYYSQIVNDFQKGDIAEGYSVSREKKESFPLTVTSAQKNPTAFYLCASSIGRASRGYTFGSGTRLTVV.

This clone was picked up a small number of times. The genes are TRBV28 and TRBJ1-1, with 8 bases identical to TRBD1. Germline-derived CDR1 and CDR2 are MDHEN and SYDVKM. The ends lost 7 bases at V and 12 bases at J; junction bases unmatched: 7. There are 11 residues in the CDR3. For the CDR3, the DNA is TGTGCCAGCACACAGGGGGAGATCCCTTTCTTT. Translation gives CASTQGEIPFF.

The J gene is TRBJ2-7, the V gene TRBV2; 9 bases are shared with TRBD1. V dropped 4 bases and J dropped 6; count of bases not matched to a gene: 10. The CDR3 totals 15 residues. The germline gives CDR1 SNHLY, CDR2 FYNNEI. The CDR3 region has the DNA TGTGCCAGCAGTGGAGGGGACAGGGTACAAAGCGAGCAGTACTTC. Its protein product is CASSGGDRVQSEQYF.

The chain is built from TRBV5-6 and TRBJ1-1; 7 bases agree with TRBD1. Germline assignment: CDR1 SGHDT and CDR2 YYEEEE. V was clipped by 4 bases and J by 7 bases; unmatched bases: 10. This CDR3 contains 14 residues. The CDR3 spells CASSLEQGLGEAFF. Here the CDR3 DNA reads TGTGCCAGCAGCCTGGAACAGGGGCTAGGTGAAGCTTTCTTT.

V usage is TRBV2 and J usage is TRBJ2-1; TRBD2 matches 10 bases. Per germline, CDR1 SNHLY and CDR2 FYNNEI. The junction had 10 bases not matched to a gene; V was cut back by 8 bases and J by 6 bases. The CDR3 sequence is 15 residues long. The DNA of the CDR3 is TGTGCCAGCCCGCCCGGCAGCGGGGGGGCCAATGAGCAGTTCTTC. It encodes CASPPGSGGANEQFF. Full variable domain (missing parts from reference TRBV2 and TRBJ2-1): EPEVTQTPSHQVTQMGQEVILRCVPISNHLYFYWYRQILGQKVEFLVSFYNNEISEKSEIFDDQFSVERPDGSNFTLKIRSTKLEDSAMYFCASPPGSGGANEQFFGPGTRLTVL.

The V and J genes are TRBV29-1 and TRBJ1-2; D remains ambiguous. V was pared by 5 bases and J by 8 bases, with 18 bases between. The CDR3 is 13 amino acids. Germline V CDR1 and CDR2: SQVTM, ANQGSEA. Written as DNA, the CDR3 is TGCAGCGTTAACTCGCGGAGGGAGGAAGGCTACACCTTC. It is translated as CSVNSRREEGYTF.

The CDR3 loop reads CASSPRVSWYQETQYF. CDR3 bases: TGTGCCAGCTCACCACGAGTCAGTTGGTACCAAGAGACCCAGTACTTC. The chain uses TRBV18 and TRBJ2-5; D is unresolved. Per germline, CDR1 KGHSH and CDR2 LQKENI. This CDR3 is built from 16 residues. V was trimmed by 1 base and J by 0 bases, leaving 12 bases between them. The full variable domain, its missing parts supplied by reference TRBV18 and TRBJ2-5, is NAGVMQNPRHLVRRRGQEARLRCSPMKGHSHVYWYRQLPEEGLKFMVYLQKENIIDESGMPKERFSAEFPKEGPSILRIQQVVRGDSAAYFCASSPRVSWYQETQYFGPGTRLLVL.

V gene TRBV7-9 combines with J gene TRBJ1-2; no clear D. The germline CDR1 and CDR2 sequences are SEHNR and FQNEAQ (reference sequence). The CDR3 totals 14 residues. The ends were cut back, 2 bases at V and 9 bases at J, with 16 bases in the middle. The CDR3 bases are TGTGCCAGCAGCTTACCTTCGACATCACTGAGCTACACCTTC. Residues: CASSLPSTSLSYTF.

This clone rates as medium-sized. The genes are TRBV18 and TRBJ1-5, with a possible D match to TRBD1 (5 bases). Looked up from germline, CDR1 is KGHSH and CDR2 is LQKENI. Deletions cut 9 bases from V and 0 bases from J, with 9 bases between. The CDR3 length is 13 residues. CDR3 residues: CASRGDSNQPQHF. The CDR3 nucleotides read TGTGCCAGTAGAGGGGATAGCAATCAGCCCCAGCATTTT.

The gene calls are TRBV5-4 and TRBJ1-5; D not resolved. This CDR3 region has 14 residues. Germline V gene sequence: CDR1 SGHNT, CDR2 YYREEE (reference sequence). The ends were cut back, 1 base at V and 3 bases at J, with 8 bases in the middle. The chain's CDR3 is CASSLWGYNQPQHF. The CDR3 nucleotides are TGTGCCAGCAGCTTGTGGGGTTACAATCAGCCCCAGCATTTT.

This clone occurred a few times. This rearrangement joins TRBV6-1 to TRBJ2-2; TRBD1 matches at 9 bases. The J segment lost 6 bases and the V segment lost 1 base, leaving 0 bases of the junction unmatched. The V gene's germline CDR1 is MNHNS and CDR2 SASEGT. There are 14 residues in the CDR3. CDR3 DNA sequence: TGTGCCAGCAGTGAAGGGACAGGGGCCGGGGAGCTGTTTTTT. Its protein product is CASSEGTGAGELFF.